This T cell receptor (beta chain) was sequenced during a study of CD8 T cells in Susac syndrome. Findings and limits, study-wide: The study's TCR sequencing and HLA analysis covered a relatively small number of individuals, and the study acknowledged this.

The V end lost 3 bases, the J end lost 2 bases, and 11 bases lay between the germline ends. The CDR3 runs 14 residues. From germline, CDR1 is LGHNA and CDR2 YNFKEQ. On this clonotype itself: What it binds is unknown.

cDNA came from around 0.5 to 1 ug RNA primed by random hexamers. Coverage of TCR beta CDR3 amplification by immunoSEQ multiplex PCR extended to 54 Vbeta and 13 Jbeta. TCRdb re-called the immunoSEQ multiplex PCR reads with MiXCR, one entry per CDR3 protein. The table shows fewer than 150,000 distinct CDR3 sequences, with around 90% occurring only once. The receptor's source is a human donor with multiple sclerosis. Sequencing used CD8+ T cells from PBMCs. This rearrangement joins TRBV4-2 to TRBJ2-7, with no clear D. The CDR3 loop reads CASSHDLRPYEQYF. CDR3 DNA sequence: TGTGCCAGCAGCCATGACTTGCGGCCCTACGAGCAGTACTTC.